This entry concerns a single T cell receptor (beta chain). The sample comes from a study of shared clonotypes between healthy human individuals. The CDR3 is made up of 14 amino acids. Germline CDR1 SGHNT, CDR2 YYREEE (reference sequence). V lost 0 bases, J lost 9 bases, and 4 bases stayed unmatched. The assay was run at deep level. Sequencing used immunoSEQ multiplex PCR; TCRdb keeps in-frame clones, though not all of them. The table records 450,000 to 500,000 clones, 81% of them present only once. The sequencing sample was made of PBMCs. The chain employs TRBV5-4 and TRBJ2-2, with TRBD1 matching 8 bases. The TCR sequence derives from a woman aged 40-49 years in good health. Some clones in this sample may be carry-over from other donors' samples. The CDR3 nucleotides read TGTGCCAGCAGCTTGGACAGGGGGAACCGGGAGCTGTTTTTT. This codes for CASSLDRGNRELFF.